The 4 T cell receptor beta chains in this list originate from one sample, sequenced in a study of blood T cell repertoires in COVID-19. The assay was immunoSEQ multiplex PCR, and TCRdb's table has in-frame clones only and misses some. The sample gives under 150,000 clones, around four fifths of which show up once; around two fifths is in the top ten. Sample: peripheral blood. These receptors all stem from a human donor in a cohort sampled during active COVID-19.

The CDR3 bases are TGTGCCAGCAGCTTGACAGGGGGCGGGGAGCTGTTTTTT. Protein product: CASSLTGGGELFF. The J gene is TRBJ2-2, the V gene TRBV5-4, with 8 nucleotides matching TRBD1. Germline V gene data show CDR1 as SGHNT and CDR2 as YYREEE (reference sequence). This CDR3 contains 13 residues. Trimming at V came to 1 base and at J to 7 bases, leaving 0 bases not matched to a gene.

The V and J genes are TRBV5-1 and TRBJ2-5, with 7 bases lining up with TRBD1. Germline loops: CDR1 SGHRS, CDR2 YFSETQ. The CDR3 contains 14 residues. Germline trimming cut 4 bases from V and 5 bases from J; bases unmatched to any gene: 8. The CDR3 spells CASSLATGAETQYF. The CDR3 bases are TGCGCCAGCAGCCTAGCAACAGGGGCCGAGACCCAGTACTTC.

The rearrangement links TRBV9 to TRBJ2-4; D perhaps matches TRBD2 (6 bases). In germline, CDR1 is SGDLS, CDR2 YYNGEE. Trimming pared 4 bases from V and 8 bases from J, leaving 19 bases between. This CDR3 has 15 residues. As DNA, the CDR3 is TGTGCCAGCAGCACTACGGCAGGGCGCGGGGACATTCAGTACTTC. This translates into CASSTTAGRGDIQYF.

V is TRBV19 and J is TRBJ1-2; D ambiguous. The CDR3 runs 13 residues. Germline assignment: CDR1 LNHDA and CDR2 SQIVND (reference sequence). Trimming took 5 bases from V and 4 from J, leaving 11 bases between them. The CDR3 nucleotides read TGTGCCAGTAGTCCAGCGGCGGGCTATGGCTACACCTTC. Translation: CASSPAAGYGYTF. The variable domain in full, completed from reference TRBV19 and TRBJ1-2, reads DGGITQSPKYLFRKEGQNVTLSCEQNLNHDAMYWYRQDPGQGLRLIYYSQIVNDFQKGDIAEGYSVSREKKESFPLTVTSAQKNPTAFYLCASSPAAGYGYTFGSGTRLTVV.